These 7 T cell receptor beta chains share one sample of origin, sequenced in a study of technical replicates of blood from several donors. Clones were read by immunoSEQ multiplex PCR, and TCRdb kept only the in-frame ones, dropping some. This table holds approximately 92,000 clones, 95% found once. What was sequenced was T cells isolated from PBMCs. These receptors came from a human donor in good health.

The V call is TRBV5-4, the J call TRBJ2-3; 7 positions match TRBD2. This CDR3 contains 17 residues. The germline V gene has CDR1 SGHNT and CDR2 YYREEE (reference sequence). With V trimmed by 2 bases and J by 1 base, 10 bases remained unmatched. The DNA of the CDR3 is TGTGCCAGCAGCTTAGCCGGGGGACTATATGGCACAGATACGCAGTATTTT. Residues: CASSLAGGLYGTDTQYF.

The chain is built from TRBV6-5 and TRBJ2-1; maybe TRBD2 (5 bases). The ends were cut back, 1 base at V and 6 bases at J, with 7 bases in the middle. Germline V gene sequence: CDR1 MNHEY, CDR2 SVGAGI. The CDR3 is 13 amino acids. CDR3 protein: CASSYFRGNEQFF. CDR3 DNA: TGTGCCAGCAGTTACTTCCGGGGCAATGAGCAGTTCTTC.

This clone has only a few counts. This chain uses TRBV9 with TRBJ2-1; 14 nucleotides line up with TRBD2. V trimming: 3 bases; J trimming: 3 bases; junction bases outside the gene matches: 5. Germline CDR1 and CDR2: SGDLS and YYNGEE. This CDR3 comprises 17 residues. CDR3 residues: CASSEIGTSGGYNEQFF. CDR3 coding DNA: TGTGCCAGCAGCGAAATCGGGACTAGCGGGGGCTACAATGAGCAGTTCTTC.

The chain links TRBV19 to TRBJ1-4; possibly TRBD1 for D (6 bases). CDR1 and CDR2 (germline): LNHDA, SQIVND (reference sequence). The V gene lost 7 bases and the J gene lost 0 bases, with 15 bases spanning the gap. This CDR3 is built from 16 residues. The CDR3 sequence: CASKKRGGSTNEKLFF. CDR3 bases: TGTGCCAGTAAGAAGCGGGGGGGCTCAACTAATGAAAAACTGTTTTTT.

The CDR3: CAWGLEKLFF. The CDR3 DNA sequence: TGTGCCTGGGGGCTTGAAAAACTGTTTTTT. This rearrangement joins TRBV30 to TRBJ1-4; no reliable D call. Germline-derived CDR1 and CDR2 are GTSNPN and SVGIG (reference sequence). V lost 5 bases and J lost 7, with 5 bases in between. The CDR3 runs to 10 residues.

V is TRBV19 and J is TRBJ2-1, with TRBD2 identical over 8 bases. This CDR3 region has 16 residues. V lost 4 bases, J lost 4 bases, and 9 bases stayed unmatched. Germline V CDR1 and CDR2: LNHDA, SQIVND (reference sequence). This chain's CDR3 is CASSSSGIYAYNEQFF. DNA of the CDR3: TGTGCCAGTAGTAGTAGCGGGATATATGCGTACAATGAGCAGTTCTTC.

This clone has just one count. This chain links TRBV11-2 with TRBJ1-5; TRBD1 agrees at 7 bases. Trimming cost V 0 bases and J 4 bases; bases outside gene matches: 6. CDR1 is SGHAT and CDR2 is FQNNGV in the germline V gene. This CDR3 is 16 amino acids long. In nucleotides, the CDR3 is TGTGCCAGCAGCTTAGACAGGGGGAGTTTTAATCAGCCCCAGCATTTT. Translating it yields CASSLDRGSFNQPQHF. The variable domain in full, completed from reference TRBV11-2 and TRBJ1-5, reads EAGVAQSPRYKIIEKRQSVAFWCNPISGHATLYWYQQILGQGPKLLIQFQNNGVVDDSQLPKDRFSAERLKGVDSTLKIQPAKLEDSAVYLCASSLDRGSFNQPQHFGDGTRLSIL.